This T cell receptor (beta chain) was sequenced during a study of control samples from healthy donors and cancer patients. Here immunoSEQ multiplex PCR was the method, and the copy in TCRdb shows in-frame clones only, minus some. The repertoire holds approximately 220,000 clones, with 90% to 95% as singletons. Trimming took 3 bases from V and 1 from J; bases not matched to a gene: 4. The CDR3 is 16 residues long. CDR1 is KGHDR, CDR2 SFDVKD, per germline. The receptor was derived from a man aged 45-65 years in good health. Sequencing was done on a sample of blood. This chain connects TRBV24-1 to TRBJ2-3, with 9 positions matching TRBD2. This CDR3 reads CATSDRLAGRTDTQYF. CDR3 in DNA: TGTGCCACCAGTGATAGGCTAGCGGGGCGCACAGATACGCAGTATTTT.